This TCR beta chain was identified in a study of CD8 T cells in ankylosing spondylitis. General study findings and limits: Significant enrichment of disease-linked clones was reportedly seen in matched ankylosing spondylitis synovial fluid. Prior literature has documented some motif variants in synovial fluid and blood from reactive arthritis. Ankylosing spondylitis blood seemed to carry a telltale TCR beta motif made of under ten highly homologous variants.

This clonotype was counted ten times or more. Its matching antigen is unknown. Making use of molecular barcodes, quantitative 5'-RACE generated TCR beta libraries. TCRdb re-analysed the 5' RACE reads in MiXCR, keeping a single row per CDR3 protein. The sample yields 250,000 to 400,000 distinct CDR3 sequences, 11% seen once. The trim removed 3 bases at V and 4 bases at J, leaving 8 bases unmatched. This CDR3 is 15 amino acids long. The germline V gene has CDR1 SGHKS and CDR2 YYEKEE (reference sequence). V usage is TRBV5-5 and J usage is TRBJ1-2, with 8 bases fitting TRBD1. This receptor was identified in a female donor with ankylosing spondylitis or in good health (not recorded which). Sequencing input: blood, either unsorted or a sorted T cell fraction (not recorded which). CDR3 residues: CASSSYRGVGYGYTF. CDR3 DNA: TGTGCCAGCAGCTCTTACAGGGGGGTCGGCTATGGCTACACCTTC. Using reference TRBV5-5 and TRBJ1-2 for the parts outside the CDR3, the full variable domain is DAGVTQSPTHLIKTRGQQVTLRCSPISGHKSVSWYQQVLGQGPQFIFQYYEKEERGRGNFPDRFSARQFPNYSSELNVNALLLGDSALYLCASSSYRGVGYGYTFGSGTRLTVV.